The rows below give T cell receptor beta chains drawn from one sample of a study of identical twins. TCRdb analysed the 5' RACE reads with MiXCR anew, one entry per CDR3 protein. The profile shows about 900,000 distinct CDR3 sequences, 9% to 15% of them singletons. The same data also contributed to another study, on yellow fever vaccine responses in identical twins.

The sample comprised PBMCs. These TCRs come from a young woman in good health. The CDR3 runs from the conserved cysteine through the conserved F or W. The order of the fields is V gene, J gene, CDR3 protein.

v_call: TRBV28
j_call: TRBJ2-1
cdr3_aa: CASGPLRAEQFF

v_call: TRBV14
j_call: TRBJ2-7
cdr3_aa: CASSQDARLAGYEQYF

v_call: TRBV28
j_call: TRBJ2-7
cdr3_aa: CASSPYRETYEQYF

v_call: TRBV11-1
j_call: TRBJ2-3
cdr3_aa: CASSLVMDYLNSRTDTQYF

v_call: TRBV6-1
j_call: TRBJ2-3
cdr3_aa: CASSEGLLTNTQYF

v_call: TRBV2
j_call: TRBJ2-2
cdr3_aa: CASSPGLAGRTGELFF

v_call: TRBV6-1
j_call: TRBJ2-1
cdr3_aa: CASSEPQWVPDRSHNEQFF

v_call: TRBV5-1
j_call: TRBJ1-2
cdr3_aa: CASSFRINGSLGYGYTF

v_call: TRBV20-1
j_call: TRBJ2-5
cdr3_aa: CSAPTGTQETQYF

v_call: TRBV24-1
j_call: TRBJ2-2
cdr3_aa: CATSDSRLARNTGELFF

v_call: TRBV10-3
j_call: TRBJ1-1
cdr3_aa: CAISRGGNTEAFF

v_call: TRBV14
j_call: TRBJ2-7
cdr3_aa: CASSQDRLPYEQYF

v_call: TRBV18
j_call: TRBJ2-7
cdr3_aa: CASSPRQGNSYEQYF

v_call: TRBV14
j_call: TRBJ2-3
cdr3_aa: CASSPRSGLASDTQYF

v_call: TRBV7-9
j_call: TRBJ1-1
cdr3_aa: CSSSLQGGTEAFF

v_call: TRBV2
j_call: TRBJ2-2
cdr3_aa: CASSEASSGELFF

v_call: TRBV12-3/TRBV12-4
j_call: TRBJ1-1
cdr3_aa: CASSLGITEAFF

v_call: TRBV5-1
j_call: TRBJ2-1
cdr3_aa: CASSGGQGTYNEQFF

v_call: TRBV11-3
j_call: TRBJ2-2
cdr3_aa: CASSPLAPLAANTGELFF

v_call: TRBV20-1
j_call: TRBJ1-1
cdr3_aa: CSARWRVSTEAFF

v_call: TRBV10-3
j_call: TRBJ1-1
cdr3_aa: CAISQQGSEAFF

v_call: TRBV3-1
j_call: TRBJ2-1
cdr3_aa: CASRGLAGDSNEQFF

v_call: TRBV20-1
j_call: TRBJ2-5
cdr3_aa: CSASSYQETQYF

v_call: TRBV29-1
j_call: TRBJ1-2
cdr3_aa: CSVEGDSYGYTF

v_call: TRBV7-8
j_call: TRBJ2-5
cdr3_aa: CASSSSTAGQETQYF

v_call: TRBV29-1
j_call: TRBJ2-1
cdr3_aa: CSVSLNRGGSYNEQFF

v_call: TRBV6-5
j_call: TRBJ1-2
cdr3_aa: CASSYSERGSTIGYTF

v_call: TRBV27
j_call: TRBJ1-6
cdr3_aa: CASSPSDRVYNSPLHF

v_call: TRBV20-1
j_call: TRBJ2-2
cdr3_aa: CSARGTGGPLGGELFF

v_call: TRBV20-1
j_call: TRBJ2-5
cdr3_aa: CSARVPLGDWPAGGTKETQYF

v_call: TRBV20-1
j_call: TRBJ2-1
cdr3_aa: CSARDISRGYEQFF

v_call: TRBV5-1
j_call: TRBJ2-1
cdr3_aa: CASWAGETYNEQFF

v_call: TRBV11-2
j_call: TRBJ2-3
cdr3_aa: CASSQRLAGGNTDTQYF

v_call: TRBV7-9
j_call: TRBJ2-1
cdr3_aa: CASSSQGLASLGEQFF

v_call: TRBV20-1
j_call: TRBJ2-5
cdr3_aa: CRGGGRQETQYF

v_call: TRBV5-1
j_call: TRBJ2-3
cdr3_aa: CASSFVDWTSGTDTQYF

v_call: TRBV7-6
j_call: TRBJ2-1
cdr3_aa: CASSPSLSGLSTHEQFF

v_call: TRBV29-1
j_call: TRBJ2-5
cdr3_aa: CSVVLAGRSVTQYF

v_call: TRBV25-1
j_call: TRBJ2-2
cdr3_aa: CASKRSGGAVTGELFF

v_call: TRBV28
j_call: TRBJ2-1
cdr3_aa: CASRGLAGGKVEQFF

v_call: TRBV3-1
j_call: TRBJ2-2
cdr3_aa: CASRLAGAPGELFF

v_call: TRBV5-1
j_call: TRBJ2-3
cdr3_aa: CASSLMGVSEASTSTDTQYF

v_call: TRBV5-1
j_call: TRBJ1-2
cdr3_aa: CASSLDAGLGDYGYTF

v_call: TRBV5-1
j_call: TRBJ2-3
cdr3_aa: CASSPAISGRGTDTQYF

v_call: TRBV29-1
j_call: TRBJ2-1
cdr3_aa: CSVEDSGAGGEQFF

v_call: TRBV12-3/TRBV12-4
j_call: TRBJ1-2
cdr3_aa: CASRPGQAAYGYTF

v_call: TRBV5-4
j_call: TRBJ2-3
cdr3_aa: CASSLVVTGFTDTQYF